This note documents a single TCR beta chain sequence. No antigen is known for it. These data are taken from a study of CD8+CD57+ T cells in acquired aplastic anemia. Study-level information: Quantities of DNA derived from sorted CD4+ and CD8+ cells averaged 3.2 ug. The study, taken as a whole, reports: Patients and controls shared under 30 CD8+ CDR3 sequences, highly expressed in patients. Patients did not significantly differ from controls in CD8+ Simpson's diversity.

Sequencing was done on patients that had shown CD8+CD57+ cell expansion by flow cytometry. Therapy had not been given to patients before blood sampling. Researchers used genomic DNA as the template to profile TCR beta VDJ and CDR3. TCRdb recomputed calls from the reads with MiXCR, one row per CDR3 protein. The sample records 220,000 or so distinct CDR3 sequences, approximately 65% being singletons. V lost 8 bases and J lost 7; bases outside the gene matches: 8. The CDR3 sequence is 14 residues long. Germline CDR1 and CDR2: LNHDA and SQIVND (reference sequence). This chain connects TRBV19 to TRBJ1-6; 7 bases match TRBD1. The TCR originated in a human donor with aplastic anemia. Source material: sorted CD4+, CD8+, or CD8+CD57+ T cells (not recorded which) from PBMCs. The CDR3 spells CASRTGTVNSPLHF. The CDR3 bases are TGTGCCAGTCGGACCGGGACAGTAAATTCACCCCTCCACTTT.